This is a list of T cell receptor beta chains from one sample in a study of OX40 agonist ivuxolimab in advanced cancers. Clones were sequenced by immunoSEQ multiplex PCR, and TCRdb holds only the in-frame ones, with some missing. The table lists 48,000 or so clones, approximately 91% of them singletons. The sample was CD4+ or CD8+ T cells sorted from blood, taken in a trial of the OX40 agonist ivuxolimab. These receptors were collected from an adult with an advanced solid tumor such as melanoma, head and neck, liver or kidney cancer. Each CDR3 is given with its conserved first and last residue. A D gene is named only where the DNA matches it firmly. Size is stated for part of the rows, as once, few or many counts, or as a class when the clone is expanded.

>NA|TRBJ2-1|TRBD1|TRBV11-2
CASSLDRGHIYNEQFF
TGTGCCAGCAGCTTAGACAGGGGGCATATCTACAATGAGCAGTTCTTC
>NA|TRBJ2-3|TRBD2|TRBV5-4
CASSFDGRSTDTQYF
TGTGCCAGCAGCTTCGACGGGAGGAGCACAGATACGCAGTATTTT
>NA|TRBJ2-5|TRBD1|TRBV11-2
CASSNGQAAYQETQYF
TGTGCCAGCAGCAATGGACAGGCGGCTTACCAAGAGACCCAGTACTTC
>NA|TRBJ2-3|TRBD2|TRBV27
CASSSRLAGGADTQYF
TGTGCCAGCAGTTCGAGACTAGCGGGGGGGGCAGATACGCAGTATTTT
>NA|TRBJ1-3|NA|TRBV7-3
CASSPGGAPSGNTIYF
TGTGCCAGCAGCCCGGGAGGGGCGCCTTCTGGAAACACCATATATTTT
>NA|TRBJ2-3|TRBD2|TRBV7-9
CASSLAAGVRDTQYF
TGTGCCAGCAGCTTAGCGGCGGGGGTTCGGGATACGCAGTATTTT
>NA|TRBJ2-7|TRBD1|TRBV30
CAWITGAEQYF
TGTGCCTGGATTACAGGGGCCGAGCAGTACTTC
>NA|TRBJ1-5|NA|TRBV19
CASSTASYSNQPQHF
TGTGCCAGTAGCACTGCCTCTTATAGCAATCAGCCCCAGCATTTT
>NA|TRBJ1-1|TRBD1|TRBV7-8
CASSFAGTEREAFF
TGTGCCAGCAGCTTCGCCGGGACAGAAAGAGAAGCTTTCTTT
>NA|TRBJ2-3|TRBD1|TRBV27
CASSLSGGLGDTQYF
TGTGCCAGCAGTTTATCAGGGGGCCTGGGAGATACGCAGTATTTT
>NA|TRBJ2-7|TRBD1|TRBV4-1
CASSHPGDSDSYEQYF
TGCGCCAGCAGCCACCCCGGGGACAGCGACTCCTACGAGCAGTACTTC
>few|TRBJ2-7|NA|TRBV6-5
CASSYSQGSYEQYF
TGTGCCAGCAGTTACTCGCAGGGTAGCTACGAGCAGTACTTC
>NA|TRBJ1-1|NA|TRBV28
CASSFSWARVTKSTEAFF
TGTGCCAGCAGTTTCTCGTGGGCCCGCGTGACGAAGAGCACTGAAGCTTTCTTT
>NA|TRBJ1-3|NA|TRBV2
CASSDPGAGNTIYF
TGTGCCAGCAGTGACCCAGGGGCCGGGAACACCATATATTTT
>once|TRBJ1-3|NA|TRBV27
CASSPYPLDTIYF
TGTGCCAGCAGCCCCTACCCATTGGACACCATATATTTT
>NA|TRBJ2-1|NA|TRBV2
CASSEAWLDEQFF
TGTGCCAGCAGTGAAGCCTGGTTGGATGAGCAGTTCTTC
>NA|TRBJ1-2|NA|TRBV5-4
CASSLEGLSYGYTF
TGTGCCAGCAGCTTGGAGGGACTGTCTTATGGCTACACCTTC
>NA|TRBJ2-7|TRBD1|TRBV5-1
CASSLAPGGEQYF
TGCGCCAGTAGCTTGGCCCCAGGGGGCGAGCAGTACTTC
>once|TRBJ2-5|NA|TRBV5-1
CASRAAVPGGETQYF
TGCGCCAGCAGGGCCGCGGTCCCGGGTGGAGAGACCCAGTACTTC
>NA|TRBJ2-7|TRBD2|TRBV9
CASSGSGGASYEQYF
TGTGCCAGCAGCGGCAGCGGGGGGGCCTCGTACGAGCAGTACTTC
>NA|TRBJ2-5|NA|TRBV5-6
CASSVAVSQETQYF
TGTGCCAGCAGCGTGGCCGTTAGCCAAGAGACCCAGTACTTC
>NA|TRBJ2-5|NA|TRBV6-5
CASSYPQGTQYF
TGTGCCAGCAGTTACCCACAGGGGACCCAGTACTTC
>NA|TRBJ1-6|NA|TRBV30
CAWSGGGNSPLHF
TGTGCCTGGAGTGGGGGGGGAAACTCACCCCTCCACTTT
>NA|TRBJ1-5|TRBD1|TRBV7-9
CASSSGQGNQPQHF
TGTGCCAGCAGCTCTGGACAGGGCAATCAGCCCCAGCATTTT
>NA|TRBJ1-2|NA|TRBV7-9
CASSRDFGYTF
TGTGCCAGCAGCCGGGACTTTGGCTACACCTTC
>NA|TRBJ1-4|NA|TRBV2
CASSELAQGEKLFF
TGTGCCAGCAGTGAACTGGCGCAGGGCGAAAAACTGTTTTTT
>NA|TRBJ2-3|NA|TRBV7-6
CASSYRFSSTDTQYF
TGTGCCAGCAGCTACAGATTTTCTAGCACAGATACGCAGTATTTT
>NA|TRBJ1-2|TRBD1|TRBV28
CASRKGQWLDGYTF
TGTGCCAGCAGGAAGGGACAGTGGCTGGATGGCTACACCTTC
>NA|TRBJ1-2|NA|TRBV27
CASSLLGSLHGYTF
TGTGCCAGCAGTTTATTGGGCAGTTTGCATGGCTACACCTTC
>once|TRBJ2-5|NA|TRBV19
CASSLGTWQETQYF
TGTGCCAGTAGTCTCGGGACATGGCAAGAGACCCAGTACTTC
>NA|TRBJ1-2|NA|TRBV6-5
CASSYPGRGYTF
TGTGCCAGCAGTTACCCCGGTAGAGGCTACACCTTC
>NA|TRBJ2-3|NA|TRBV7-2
CASSPGPTDTQYF
TGTGCCAGCAGCCCTGGGCCCACAGATACGCAGTATTTT
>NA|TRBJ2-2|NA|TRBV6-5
CASSTLSQTGELFF
TGTGCCAGCAGTACTCTCAGTCAAACCGGGGAGCTGTTTTTT
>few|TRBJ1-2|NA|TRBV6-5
CASSYSKGTPYGYTF
TGTGCCAGCAGTTACTCGAAGGGGACACCGTACGGCTACACCTTC
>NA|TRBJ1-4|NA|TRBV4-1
CASSQGAKKEKLFF
TGCGCCAGCAGCCAAGGGGCAAAGAAGGAAAAACTGTTTTTT
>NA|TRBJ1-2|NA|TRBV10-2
CASSLDREGYGYTF
TGCGCCAGCAGTCTGGACAGAGAAGGGTATGGCTACACCTTC
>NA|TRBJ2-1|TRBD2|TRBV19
CASSLTSGGKDEQFF
TGTGCCAGTAGTCTGACTAGCGGGGGTAAGGATGAGCAGTTCTTC
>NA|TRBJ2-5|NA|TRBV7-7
CASSLLQEGDPVQYF
TGTGCTAGCAGCTTACTTCAGGAGGGGGACCCGGTCCAGTACTTC
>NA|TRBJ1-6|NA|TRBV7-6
CASSPEAGASPLHF
TGTGCCAGCAGCCCGGAGGCCGGGGCTTCACCCCTCCACTTT
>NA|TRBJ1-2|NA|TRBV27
CASSPTGPWEVYGYTF
TGTGCCAGCAGTCCCACCGGGCCGTGGGAAGTATATGGCTACACCTTC
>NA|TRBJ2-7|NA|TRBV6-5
CASSHARSYEQYF
TGTGCCAGCTCCCACGCTCGGAGCTACGAGCAGTACTTC
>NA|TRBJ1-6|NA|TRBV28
CASRRGSSPLHF
TGTGCCAGCAGGAGGGGTAGTTCACCCCTCCACTTT
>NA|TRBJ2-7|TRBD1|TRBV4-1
CASSPRTGLYEQYF
TGCGCCAGCAGCCCGCGGACAGGGCTCTACGAGCAGTACTTC
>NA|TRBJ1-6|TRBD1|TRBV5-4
CASSGWDSPSPLHF
TGTGCCAGCAGCGGCTGGGACAGCCCCTCACCCCTCCACTTT
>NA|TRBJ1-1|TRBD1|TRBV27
CASSFNRGMNTEAFF
TGTGCCAGCAGTTTTAACAGGGGAATGAACACTGAAGCTTTCTTT
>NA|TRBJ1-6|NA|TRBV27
CASRLYNSPLHF
TGTGCCAGCAGACTCTATAATTCACCCCTCCACTTT
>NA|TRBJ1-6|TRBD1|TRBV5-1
CARRQDREEENSPLHF
TGCGCCAGAAGACAAGACAGGGAGGAAGAAAATTCACCCCTCCACTTT
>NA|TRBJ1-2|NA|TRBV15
CATSRDRGNYGYTF
TGTGCCACCAGCAGAGATAGAGGGAACTATGGCTACACCTTC
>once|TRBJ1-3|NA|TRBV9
CASSDRAYSGNTIYF
TGTGCCAGCAGCGACAGGGCCTACTCTGGAAACACCATATATTTT
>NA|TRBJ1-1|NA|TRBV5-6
CASSLLYTEAFF
TGTGCCAGCAGCTTGCTCTACACTGAAGCTTTCTTT
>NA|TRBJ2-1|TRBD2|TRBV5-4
CASSSTSGTSQYNEQFF
TGTGCCAGCAGCTCAACTTCCGGGACTAGCCAATACAATGAGCAGTTCTTC
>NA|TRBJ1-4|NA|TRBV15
CATSRVRQGGEKLFF
TGTGCCACCAGCAGAGTCCGGCAGGGCGGTGAAAAACTGTTTTTT
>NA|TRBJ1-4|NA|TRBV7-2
CASSLSFRFATNEKLFF
TGTGCCAGCAGCCTCTCATTTAGGTTTGCAACTAATGAAAAACTGTTTTTT
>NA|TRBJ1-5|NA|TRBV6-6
CASSSTPDISNQPQHF
TGTGCCAGCAGCTCCACTCCCGATATTAGCAATCAGCCCCAGCATTTT
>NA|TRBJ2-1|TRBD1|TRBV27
CASSLPGTGGDEQFF
TGTGCCAGCAGTTTACCAGGGACAGGGGGCGATGAGCAGTTCTTC